The 25 T cell receptor beta chains given below trace back to one sample, sequenced in a study of cytomegalovirus exposure and HLA in healthy donors. The PCR made use of 60 Vbeta and 13 Jbeta primers. TCRdb keeps only in-frame clones here, not all; method: immunoSEQ multiplex PCR. Listed are 75,000 to 85,000 clones; about 4.1% falls within the top ten. The sample taken for sequencing was PBMCs. The receptor set was obtained from a man younger than 35 in good health and CMV-seropositive.

The rearrangement uses TRBV9 and TRBJ2-3; D gene unclear. This CDR3 is 15 amino acids long. V was cut by 0 bases and J by 1 base, with 9 bases left in between. Per germline, CDR1 SGDLS and CDR2 YYNGEE. This CDR3 is CASSVGAFGTDTQYF. In nucleotides, the CDR3 is TGTGCCAGCAGCGTAGGAGCGTTTGGCACAGATACGCAGTATTTT.

This rearrangement joins TRBV5-1 to TRBJ2-7; no clear D. This CDR3 comprises 12 residues. The germline V and J ends were trimmed by 5 bases and 2 bases, with 8 bases remaining between them. Germline V gene lookup returns CDR1 SGHRS and CDR2 YFSETQ. The CDR3 DNA sequence: TGCGCCAGCAGGGGCATGACCTACGAGCAGTACTTC. This gives the protein CASRGMTYEQYF.

The rearrangement links TRBV7-7 to TRBJ2-7; the D gene is possibly TRBD1 (6 bases). Germline loops: CDR1 SSHAT, CDR2 FNYEAQ (reference sequence). There are 12 residues in the CDR3. CDR3 protein: CASQTGAYEQYF. The CDR3 nucleotides are TGTGCGTCACAGACAGGCGCTTACGAGCAGTACTTC. Supplemented by reference TRBV7-7 and TRBJ2-7, the full variable domain reads GAGVSQSPRYKVTKRGQDVTLRCDPISSHATLYWYQQALGQGPEFLTYFNYEAQPDKSGLPSDRFSAERPEGSISTLTIQRTEQRDSAMYRCASQTGAYEQYFGPGTRLTVT.

Here the CDR3 DNA reads TGTGCCAGCAGTCCGAACAGGGCCGTCGGCGAAAAACTGTTTTTT. Translation: CASSPNRAVGEKLFF. The chain has TRBV6-1 and TRBJ1-4, with D possibly matching TRBD1 (6 bases). Deletions cut 5 bases from V and 8 bases from J, with 18 bases between. Germline CDR1 and CDR2: MNHNS and SASEGT. The CDR3 has 15 amino acids.

V and J are TRBV15 and TRBJ2-2; D is unresolved. The length of the CDR3 is 12 residues. Trimming shortened V by 4 bases and J by 8 bases, and 8 bases separated the two germline ends. CDR1 and CDR2 (germline): LNHNV, YYDKDF (reference sequence). CDR3 loop: CATSTVSGELFF. The CDR3 region has the DNA TGTGCCACCAGCACCGTCTCGGGGGAGCTGTTTTTT.

This chain connects TRBV6-1 to TRBJ1-1, with D possibly TRBD1 on 6 matching bases. Looked up from germline, CDR1 is MNHNS and CDR2 is SASEGT. The CDR3 sequence is 13 residues long. The V gene lost 0 bases and the J gene lost 4 bases, with 6 bases spanning the gap. This CDR3 is CASSEAQGTEAFF. The CDR3 DNA is TGTGCCAGCAGTGAAGCACAGGGCACTGAAGCTTTCTTT.

This sequence joins TRBV9 and TRBJ2-1, with D possibly TRBD2 on 6 matching bases. The V end was cut by 0 bases, the J end by 4 bases, with 11 bases between. The CDR3 has 15 amino acids. Germline lookup yields CDR1 SGDLS and CDR2 YYNGEE. CDR3 sequence (DNA): TGTGCCAGCAGCGTAGCTTACGGGGGTTACAATGAGCAGTTCTTC. Its translation is CASSVAYGGYNEQFF.

The chain links TRBV7-9 to TRBJ2-5; TRBD2 matches 11 bases. This CDR3 is built from 15 residues. Per the germline V gene, CDR1 is SEHNR and CDR2 is FQNEAQ (reference sequence). Trimming took 1 base from V and 2 from J; bases not matched to a gene: 0. CDR3 DNA: TGTGCCAGCAGCTTAGGACTAGCGGGGCAAGAGACCCAGTACTTC. It translates to CASSLGLAGQETQYF.

V gene TRBV5-1 combines with J gene TRBJ2-7; 8 bases are shared with TRBD1. Per the germline V gene, CDR1 is SGHRS and CDR2 is YFSETQ. The V segment lost 0 bases and the J segment 6 bases; nucleotides outside the gene matches: 8. The CDR3 is 15 amino acids. The CDR3 bases are TGCGCCAGCAGCTTGGAACCTGGGACAGGACGCGAGCAGTACTTC. This translates into CASSLEPGTGREQYF.

Regarding this clone: This specimen includes other DNA sequences encoding the same CDR3. The chain links TRBV5-1 to TRBJ2-5, with 8 positions matching TRBD2. CDR1 and CDR2 from the germline V gene are SGHRS and YFSETQ. The V segment lost 0 bases and the J segment 5 bases; nucleotides outside the gene matches: 3. The CDR3 runs to 14 residues. Here the CDR3 reads CASSLGLAGETQYF. In DNA form, the CDR3 reads TGCGCCAGCAGCTTGGGTCTAGCGGGCGAGACCCAGTACTTC.

Here the CDR3 DNA reads TGTGCCAGCAGCTTCGGACTGGGTCCCGGGGAGCTGTTTTTT. Residues: CASSFGLGPGELFF. The V and J genes are TRBV7-9 and TRBJ2-2; tentative D call: TRBD2 (5 bases). Germline V lookup: CDR1 SEHNR, CDR2 FQNEAQ (reference sequence). CDR3 length equals 14 residues. Trimming removed 3 bases from V and 6 bases from J, with 11 bases in between.

The chain joins TRBV11-2 to TRBJ2-7; D uncertain. Trimming removed 2 bases from V and 0 bases from J, with 5 bases in between. Germline V gene sequence: CDR1 SGHAT, CDR2 FQNNGV. The CDR3 has 13 amino acids. The CDR3 DNA is TGTGCCAGCAGCTTAACTTCCTCCTACGAGCAGTACTTC. Protein product: CASSLTSSYEQYF.

V and J are TRBV7-9 and TRBJ1-1; D gene ambiguous. Germline V lookup: CDR1 SEHNR, CDR2 FQNEAQ (reference sequence). Trimming took 5 bases from V and 1 from J, leaving 8 bases between them. There are 13 residues in the CDR3. The CDR3, as DNA: TGTGCCAGCAGCCTTGGCAGGAACACTGAAGCTTTCTTT. It is translated as CASSLGRNTEAFF.

The chain links TRBV25-1 to TRBJ2-6; D perhaps matches TRBD2 (5 bases). V was pared by 0 bases and J by 4 bases, with 10 bases between. The CDR3 covers 16 residues. The germline gives CDR1 MGHDK, CDR2 SYGVNS. The CDR3 loop reads CASSEYTGSGANVLTF. CDR3 coding DNA: TGTGCCAGCAGTGAATATACGGGGTCCGGGGCCAACGTCCTGACTTTC. The full variable domain, with the rest looked up from reference TRBV25-1 and TRBJ2-6, is EADIYQTPRYLVIGTGKKITLECSQTMGHDKMYWYQQDPGMELHLIHYSYGVNSTEKGDLSSESTVSRIRTEHFPLTLESARPSHTSQYLCASSEYTGSGANVLTFGAGSRLTVL.

The CDR3, as DNA: TGTGCCAGCAGGCAAGGGGGGGTCAATCAGCCCCAGCATTTT. Its translation: CASRQGGVNQPQHF. J is TRBJ1-5 and V is TRBV28; TRBD1 might be the D (6 bases). This CDR3 region has 14 residues. V lost 6 bases and J lost 3, with 12 bases in between. Looked up from germline, CDR1 is MDHEN and CDR2 is SYDVKM. Variable domain in full (rest from reference TRBV28 and TRBJ1-5): DVKVTQSSRYLVKRTGEKVFLECVQDMDHENMFWYRQDPGLGLRLIYFSYDVKMKEKGDIPEGYSVSREKKERFSLILESASTNQTSMYLCASRQGGVNQPQHFGDGTRLSIL.

The chain uses TRBV28 and TRBJ1-4; D is perhaps TRBD1 (5 bases). V was clipped by 6 bases and J by 7 bases, with 24 bases between them. This CDR3 region has 17 residues. CDR1 is MDHEN and CDR2 is SYDVKM in the germline V gene. CDR3 bases: TGTGCCAGCAGCCAGGGTGGAGGGGTCCGTTCAGGTGAAAAACTGTTTTTT. It yields the protein CASSQGGGVRSGEKLFF.

This rearrangement joins TRBV9 to TRBJ2-5; perhaps TRBD2 as D (6 bases). V shed 4 bases and J shed 2 bases, with 12 bases lying between them. Germline values: CDR1 SGDLS, CDR2 YYNGEE. CDR3 length: 14 amino acids. The CDR3 sequence: CASSPGLPQETQYF. Written as DNA, the CDR3 is TGTGCCAGCAGCCCGGGACTGCCTCAAGAGACCCAGTACTTC.

The chain is built from TRBV15 and TRBJ1-1; D perhaps matches TRBD1 (5 bases). Germline loops: CDR1 LNHNV, CDR2 YYDKDF (reference sequence). V was trimmed by 2 bases and J by 1 base, leaving 8 bases between them. This CDR3 contains 14 residues. The CDR3 spells CATSRSRENTEAFF. The CDR3 nucleotides read TGTGCCACCAGCAGATCCAGGGAGAACACTGAAGCTTTCTTT.

In DNA, the CDR3 is TGTGCCAGCAGCTTATCCACGGGAAATGGCTACACCTTC. Translation: CASSLSTGNGYTF. The chain has TRBV7-9 and TRBJ1-2; D gene uncertain. CDR1 is SEHNR and CDR2 is FQNEAQ in the germline V gene (reference sequence). V shed 2 bases and J shed 6 bases, with 10 bases lying between them. The CDR3 is made up of 13 amino acids.

The V call is TRBV19, the J call TRBJ2-3; a possible D gene is TRBD2 (6 bases). V was pared by 6 bases and J by 0 bases, with 13 bases between. This CDR3 is built from 15 residues. Germline CDR1 LNHDA, CDR2 SQIVND (reference sequence). CDR3 in amino acids: CASSRSGTSTDTQYF. Written as DNA, the CDR3 is TGTGCCAGTAGCCGATCTGGGACTAGCACAGATACGCAGTATTTT.

V gene TRBV11-2 combines with J gene TRBJ1-1; 8 bases are a match to TRBD1. The V and J ends lost 1 base and 2 bases, in that order; junction bases with no gene match: 6. CDR1 SGHAT and CDR2 FQNNGV come from the germline V gene. This CDR3 is 16 amino acids long. As DNA, the CDR3 is TGTGCCAGCAGCTTAGGTTGGACAGGGTTAAACACTGAAGCTTTCTTT. Protein product: CASSLGWTGLNTEAFF.

The chain carries TRBV5-1 and TRBJ2-7, with D tentatively TRBD2 (5 bases). CDR3 size: 15 residues. CDR1 is SGHRS and CDR2 is YFSETQ in the germline V gene. The V gene lost 0 bases and the J gene lost 5 bases, with 15 bases spanning the gap. This chain's CDR3 is CASSLGTADLHEQYF. The CDR3 DNA sequence: TGCGCCAGCAGCTTGGGGACTGCGGATCTGCACGAGCAGTACTTC. Using reference TRBV5-1 and TRBJ2-7 for the parts outside the CDR3, the full variable domain is KAGVTQTPRYLIKTRGQQVTLSCSPISGHRSVSWYQQTPGQGLQFLFEYFSETQRNKGNFPGRFSGRQFSNSRSEMNVSTLELGDSALYLCASSLGTADLHEQYFGPGTRLTVT.

V is TRBV4-2 and J is TRBJ2-5; D is uncertain. The CDR3 is 13 amino acids. Trimming removed 2 bases at V and 2 bases at J, with 6 bases between. Germline CDR1 is LGHNA and CDR2 is YNFKEQ. CDR3 DNA: TGTGCCAGCAGCCAACGGTCGCAAGAGACCCAGTACTTC. Translating gives CASSQRSQETQYF.

This sequence joins TRBV6-1 and TRBJ1-1; 9 bases match TRBD1. The J segment lost 5 bases and the V segment lost 2 bases, leaving 12 bases of the junction unmatched. There are 17 residues in the CDR3. CDR1 and CDR2 from the germline V gene are MNHNS and SASEGT. CDR3 bases: TGTGCCAGCAGTGAAAGGTATGGGACAGGGAGGGTGACTGAAGCTTTCTTT. Translating it yields CASSERYGTGRVTEAFF.

V usage is TRBV6-1 and J usage is TRBJ1-5; a possible D gene is TRBD1 (5 bases). V was cut by 7 bases and J by 2 bases, with 9 bases left in between. The CDR3 spans 13 residues. The V gene's germline CDR1 is MNHNS and CDR2 SASEGT. This CDR3 is CASNPTGNQPQHF. In DNA, the CDR3 is TGTGCCAGCAATCCGACAGGCAATCAGCCCCAGCATTTT.